This entry describes one T cell receptor beta chain. The antigen is undetermined. V shed 2 bases and J shed 2 bases, with 19 bases lying between them. This CDR3 region has 17 residues. Looked up from germline, CDR1 is SGHDT and CDR2 is YYEEEE. Here immunoSEQ multiplex PCR was the method, and the copy in TCRdb shows in-frame clones only, minus some. Of roughly 42,000 clones detected, roughly 86% appear once; the ten largest clones hold 13%. The sample comes from a study of OX40 agonist ivuxolimab in advanced cancers. Turning to the study itself: Hepatocellular carcinoma, melanoma, renal cell or head and neck cancer affected the dose-escalation patients. Checkpoint inhibitors had been given previously to 35% to 50% of patients.

Study results and limitations: Researchers did not determine the expanded peripheral T cells' antigen specificity.

The TCR comes from an adult with an advanced solid tumor such as melanoma, head and neck, liver or kidney cancer. The source was CD4+ or CD8+ T cells sorted from blood, collected in a trial of the OX40 agonist ivuxolimab. The J gene is TRBJ2-5, the V gene TRBV5-6; weak D call: TRBD1 (6 bases). CDR3 DNA: TGTGCCAGCAGCTTCGTTACGACGGACAGACCTCAAGAGACCCAGTACTTC. Translated: CASSFVTTDRPQETQYF.